Below, 9 T cell receptor beta chains from the same sample are listed, as sequenced in a study of identifying expanded T cells in peripheral blood. Assay used: immunoSEQ multiplex PCR; TCRdb lists only in-frame clones, some missing. The data hold tens of thousands of clones, with 84% observed a single time. Sequenced: blood. These receptors all stem from a person aged 18 to 70 in good health.

The chain couples TRBV19 to TRBJ2-1, with D maybe TRBD2 (5 bases). The V and J ends lost 3 bases and 6 bases respectively, with 9 bases between them. Germline assignment: CDR1 LNHDA and CDR2 SQIVND (reference sequence). This CDR3 is built from 13 residues. Written as DNA, the CDR3 is TGTGCCAGTAGTATTGGAGGTCGCAATGAGCAGTTCTTC. It is translated as CASSIGGRNEQFF.

The chain combines TRBV20-1 with TRBJ1-4; no clear D. The CDR3 contains 11 residues. The V gene lost 6 bases and the J gene lost 11 bases, with 13 bases spanning the gap. CDR1 DFQATT and CDR2 SNEGSKA come from the germline V gene (reference sequence). CDR3 nucleotide sequence: TGCAGTGCAGAACCGGCGGGGAAACTGTTTTTT. As protein: CSAEPAGKLFF.

The V and J genes are TRBV19 and TRBJ2-7, with D perhaps matching TRBD2 (5 bases). There are 13 residues in the CDR3. Trimming left V 6 bases short and J 6 bases short, with 15 bases between. Per the germline V gene, CDR1 is LNHDA and CDR2 is SQIVND (reference sequence). The CDR3: CASSPGSGIEQYF. The CDR3 region has the DNA TGTGCCAGTAGCCCTGGTTCGGGGATCGAGCAGTACTTC.

This chain's CDR3 is CATSRDPARGVVYEQYF. As DNA, the CDR3 is TGTGCCACCAGCAGAGATCCCGCAAGGGGGGTGGTTTACGAGCAGTACTTC. This rearrangement joins TRBV15 to TRBJ2-7; D possibly matches TRBD1 or TRBD2 (6 bases each). The CDR3 loop spans 17 amino acids. Germline V gene data show CDR1 as LNHNV and CDR2 as YYDKDF (reference sequence). Trimming pared 0 bases from V and 4 bases from J, leaving 19 bases between.

This clone was seen more than once but under ten times. V is TRBV7-9 and J is TRBJ2-1; TRBD1 might be the D (6 bases). This CDR3 is 15 amino acids long. V lost 2 bases and J 5 bases, leaving 13 bases between the germline ends. The germline gives CDR1 SEHNR, CDR2 FQNEAQ (reference sequence). The CDR3 here is CASSLPQGRNNEQFF. CDR3 nucleotides: TGTGCCAGCAGCTTACCACAGGGAAGAAACAATGAGCAGTTCTTC.

V gene TRBV15 combines with J gene TRBJ2-5; 8 bases line up with TRBD1. The CDR3 totals 13 residues. CDR1 is LNHNV, CDR2 YYDKDF, per germline (reference sequence). The V segment lost 8 bases and the J segment 2 bases; nucleotides outside the gene matches: 4. CDR3 protein: CATSGQGQETQYF. CDR3 coding DNA: TGTGCCACCTCCGGACAGGGACAAGAGACCCAGTACTTC.

The chain couples TRBV28 to TRBJ1-2; 8 positions agree with TRBD1. Germline V gives CDR1 MDHEN, CDR2 SYDVKM. The junction had 4 bases not matched to a gene; V was cut back by 2 bases and J by 5 bases. The CDR3 loop spans 14 amino acids. The CDR3 sequence: CASSLDRGPYGYTF. The CDR3 region has the DNA TGTGCCAGCAGTTTAGACAGGGGCCCATATGGCTACACCTTC.

The rearrangement joins TRBV7-6 to TRBJ2-1; D is possibly TRBD1 or TRBD2 (6 bases each). The V gene lost 0 bases and the J gene lost 0 bases, with 12 bases spanning the gap. The CDR3 covers 17 residues. Per the germline V gene, CDR1 is SGHVS and CDR2 is FNYEAQ. The CDR3 protein is CASSLAQGGLSYNEQFF. The DNA for the CDR3 is TGTGCCAGCAGCTTAGCGCAAGGGGGGCTCTCCTACAATGAGCAGTTCTTC.

V is TRBV11-1 and J is TRBJ2-7, with TRBD2 as a possible D gene (5 bases). CDR3 length equals 12 residues. Deletions cut 4 bases from V and 7 bases from J, with 11 bases between. Germline values: CDR1 SGHAT, CDR2 FQDESV (reference sequence). CDR3 DNA: TGTGCCAGCAGCTCGACGCGGGTAGAGCAGTACTTC. Translating gives CASSSTRVEQYF.